These 27 T cell receptor beta chains were sequenced from one sample in a study of cytomegalovirus exposure and HLA in healthy donors. PCR used 60 Vbeta primers and 13 Jbeta primers. Sequenced by immunoSEQ multiplex PCR; TCRdb stores in-frame clones only, minus some. The sample consists of under 200,000 clones, almost 85% of them appearing once. Sequenced input: PBMCs. All receptors derive from a woman aged 45 to 65 in good health and CMV-seronegative.

V is TRBV28 and J is TRBJ1-2; D perhaps matches TRBD1 (5 bases). V dropped 10 bases and J dropped 8 bases, with 20 bases sitting between them. This CDR3 has 13 amino acids. Germline V gene data show CDR1 as MDHEN and CDR2 as SYDVKM. Here the CDR3 reads CAIQLPDKQGYTF. The CDR3 DNA follows: TGTGCCATCCAGTTGCCGGACAAACAGGGCTACACCTTC.

This chain uses TRBV7-9 with TRBJ1-4; D uncertain. V was cut by 2 bases and J by 8 bases, with 12 bases left in between. The CDR3 spans 14 residues. CDR1 and CDR2 (germline): SEHNR, FQNEAQ (reference sequence). The CDR3 spells CASSLRTGGEKLFF. CDR3 DNA: TGTGCCAGCAGCTTAAGGACCGGAGGAGAAAAACTGTTTTTT.

This rearrangement joins TRBV2 to TRBJ2-7; 11 bases are a match to TRBD1. Germline lookup yields CDR1 SNHLY and CDR2 FYNNEI. Trimming removed 6 bases from V and 5 bases from J; junction bases left unmatched: 6. This CDR3 has 14 residues. The CDR3 nucleotides are TGTGCCAGCAGACCGGGACAGGGGGGCAACGAGCAGTACTTC. Amino acids: CASRPGQGGNEQYF.

V usage is TRBV6-5 and J usage is TRBJ2-2; D is perhaps TRBD2 (6 bases). CDR3 length: 15 residues. Trimming cost V 5 bases and J 3 bases, with 13 bases left between them. CDR1 is MNHEY and CDR2 is SVGAGI in the germline V gene. CDR3 in DNA: TGTGCCAGCAGTAGGAGGGAAACGCACACCGGGGAGCTGTTTTTT. Encoded protein: CASSRRETHTGELFF.

The CDR3, as DNA: TGTGCCAGCAGCTTACCGCAGGGTGGTTTGGTCACCGGGGAGCTGTTTTTT. Translation gives CASSLPQGGLVTGELFF. The V call is TRBV7-9, the J call TRBJ2-2, with D maybe TRBD1 (5 bases). There are 17 residues in the CDR3. Germline V gene lookup returns CDR1 SEHNR and CDR2 FQNEAQ (reference sequence). Trimming took 2 bases from V and 4 from J, leaving 17 bases between them.

Worth noting for this clone: The junction departs from the called germline gene at one end, perhaps through a read error. This chain connects TRBV7-9 to TRBJ1-2; D is unclear. The CDR3 runs 16 residues. Germline CDR1 SEHNR, CDR2 FQNEAQ (reference sequence). Written as DNA, the CDR3 is TGTTCCAGCAGCCCGAGTAGGGCTGTATCCCCGGGAGGCTACACCTTC. Residues: CSSSPSRAVSPGGYTF.

This clone has just one count. The chain employs TRBV28 and TRBJ2-7, with 7 bases matching TRBD1. The V segment lost 5 bases and the J segment 2 bases; nucleotides outside the gene matches: 12. The CDR3 is 16 amino acids. Per germline, CDR1 MDHEN and CDR2 SYDVKM. The CDR3 is CASSGTGEFLPYEQYF. Here the CDR3 DNA reads TGTGCCAGCAGTGGTACAGGGGAATTCCTTCCCTACGAGCAGTACTTC.

The chain employs TRBV7-2 and TRBJ2-1; 10 nucleotides align to TRBD1. V was pared by 5 bases and J by 8 bases, with 12 bases of the junction left unmatched. The CDR3 spans 16 residues. CDR1 is SGHTA, CDR2 FQGNSA, per germline. The CDR3 spells CASSTPGQGLRYEQFF. The CDR3 DNA follows: TGTGCCAGCAGCACACCGGGACAGGGGTTAAGGTATGAGCAGTTCTTC.

The V call is TRBV7-2, the J call TRBJ1-1, with D uncertain. Germline V gene data show CDR1 as SGHTA and CDR2 as FQGNSA. Trimming stripped 1 base from V and 0 bases from J, with 9 bases between. There are 15 residues in the CDR3. CDR3 nucleotides: TGTGCCAGCAGCTTAGATAACAGAATGAACACTGAAGCTTTCTTT. It translates to CASSLDNRMNTEAFF.

This chain connects TRBV10-3 to TRBJ2-5; 7 positions match TRBD1. This CDR3 comprises 11 residues. In germline, CDR1 is ENHRY, CDR2 SYGVKD. After removal of 10 bases from V and 5 bases from J, the junction contained 4 bases not matched to a gene. In nucleotides, the CDR3 is TGTGCCACACAGGGGTATGAGACCCAGTACTTC. As protein: CATQGYETQYF.

This CDR3 reads CANLRGQIEAFF. The CDR3, as DNA: TGTGCCAACCTGAGGGGGCAAATTGAAGCTTTCTTT. The chain combines TRBV28 with TRBJ1-1, with TRBD1 matching 7 bases. CDR3 length equals 12 residues. With 10 bases clipped from V and 7 bases from J, the junction kept 9 bases outside the gene matches. Germline V gene sequence: CDR1 MDHEN, CDR2 SYDVKM.

CDR3 sequence (DNA): TGTGCCTGGAGTTCTACCTCTGGAAACACCATATATTTT. Protein product: CAWSSTSGNTIYF. This chain joins TRBV30 and TRBJ1-3; unclear D gene. CDR3 length: 13 amino acids. The V end was cut by 2 bases, the J end by 0 bases, with 5 bases between. Germline values: CDR1 GTSNPN, CDR2 SVGIG (reference sequence).

This clone was seen once. This chain links TRBV19 with TRBJ2-7, with D possibly TRBD2 on 6 matching bases. V was trimmed by 3 bases and J by 3 bases, leaving 18 bases between them. CDR1 is LNHDA, CDR2 SQIVND, per germline (reference sequence). The length of the CDR3 is 16 residues. The CDR3 loop is CASSILGGAGIYEQYF. The CDR3, as DNA: TGTGCCAGTAGTATTCTGGGTGGTGCGGGAATCTACGAGCAGTACTTC.

The chain uses TRBV28 and TRBJ1-2; D may be TRBD1 (6 bases). In germline, CDR1 is MDHEN, CDR2 SYDVKM. V was clipped by 3 bases and J by 4 bases, with 18 bases between them. The CDR3 is made up of 16 amino acids. As DNA, the CDR3 is TGTGCCAGCAGTTTTTCCCCCGGGGGGCGCATCTATGGCTACACCTTC. It is translated as CASSFSPGGRIYGYTF.

This chain links TRBV14 with TRBJ2-7; 9 bases are shared with TRBD1. CDR1 and CDR2 (germline): SGHDN, FVKESK. Trimming removed 4 bases from V and 3 bases from J; junction bases left unmatched: 4. This CDR3 contains 14 residues. The CDR3 loop is CASSLGQGVYEQYF. The CDR3 region has the DNA TGTGCCAGCAGCCTGGGACAGGGTGTCTACGAGCAGTACTTC. The complete variable domain, with remaining parts taken from reference TRBV14 and TRBJ2-7, reads EAGVTQFPSHSVIEKGQTVTLRCDPISGHDNLYWYRRVMGKEIKFLLHFVKESKQDESGMPNNRFLAERTGGTYSTLKVQPAELEDSGVYFCASSLGQGVYEQYFGPGTRLTVT.

The table lists this clone with a count of one. In DNA, the CDR3 is TGTGCCTGGAGTCCCCAGGGGATGGGCTACGAGCAGTACTTC. Residues: CAWSPQGMGYEQYF. The gene calls are TRBV30 and TRBJ2-7; D is perhaps TRBD1 (6 bases). This CDR3 comprises 14 residues. Germline CDR1 is GTSNPN and CDR2 is SVGIG (reference sequence). The V end lost 2 bases, the J end lost 3 bases, and 14 bases lay between the germline ends.

The V and J genes are TRBV5-1 and TRBJ2-7; 9 nucleotides match TRBD1. Germline V gene lookup returns CDR1 SGHRS and CDR2 YFSETQ. After removal of 6 bases from V and 2 bases from J, the junction contained 9 bases not matched to a gene. This CDR3 has 15 residues. CDR3 amino acids: CASTASDRGPYEQYF. CDR3 bases: TGCGCCAGCACCGCCTCGGACAGGGGTCCCTACGAGCAGTACTTC.

The genes are TRBV29-1 and TRBJ2-7; 7 bases align to TRBD2. Trimming at V came to 3 bases and at J to 0 bases, leaving 8 bases not matched to a gene. Germline-derived CDR1 and CDR2 are SQVTM and ANQGSEA. The CDR3 extends over 15 amino acids. This CDR3 is CSVDRSREGSYEQYF. Written as DNA, the CDR3 is TGCAGCGTTGATCGGTCCAGGGAGGGCTCCTACGAGCAGTACTTC.

As DNA, the CDR3 is TGTGCCAGCAGTTCTGGAGGGCGGCCCCCTAACTATGGCTACACCTTC. Its translation is CASSSGGRPPNYGYTF. J is TRBJ1-2 and V is TRBV6-5; D ambiguous. CDR1 and CDR2 from the germline V gene are MNHEY and SVGAGI. Trimming removed 4 bases from V and 0 bases from J, with 15 bases in between. There are 16 residues in the CDR3.

The chain couples TRBV5-4 to TRBJ2-5; the D gene is possibly TRBD1 (7 bases). CDR1 SGHNT and CDR2 YYREEE come from the germline V gene (reference sequence). This CDR3 contains 17 residues. The V and J ends lost 0 bases and 4 bases respectively, with 19 bases between them. The CDR3 spells CASSLAGQPLGGETQYF. Here the CDR3 DNA reads TGTGCCAGCAGCTTGGCGGGACAGCCGTTGGGGGGAGAGACCCAGTACTTC.

V usage is TRBV11-2 and J usage is TRBJ2-2; TRBD2 matches 11 bases. CDR1 is SGHAT and CDR2 is FQNNGV in the germline V gene. V gave up 7 bases and J gave up 5 bases; unmatched junction bases: 12. CDR3 length: 17 amino acids. The CDR3 region is CASTPSSGLAATGELFF. The CDR3 nucleotides are TGTGCCAGCACCCCTAGCTCGGGACTAGCGGCAACCGGGGAGCTGTTTTTT.

DNA for the CDR3: TGTGCCAGTAGTATAGGGGCCACTAGTGGGAGAAGAGAGCAGTTCTTC. This codes for CASSIGATSGRREQFF. J is TRBJ2-1 and V is TRBV19; D may be TRBD2 (5 bases). Germline V CDR1 and CDR2: LNHDA, SQIVND (reference sequence). The germline V and J ends were trimmed by 1 base and 10 bases, with 20 bases remaining between them. This CDR3 region has 16 residues.

This sequence joins TRBV28 and TRBJ2-7; 13 positions agree with TRBD2. In germline, CDR1 is MDHEN, CDR2 SYDVKM. The CDR3 consists of 16 residues. V lost 6 bases to trimming and J lost 3 bases; unmatched junction nucleotides: 8. The CDR3: CASSRGTSGALYEQYF. The CDR3 nucleotides read TGTGCCAGCAGCCGGGGGACTAGCGGGGCCCTCTACGAGCAGTACTTC.

This rearrangement joins TRBV9 to TRBJ1-6; D gene unclear. Trimming pared 0 bases from V and 9 bases from J, leaving 16 bases between. CDR1 and CDR2 from the germline V gene are SGDLS and YYNGEE. The CDR3 spans 16 residues. CDR3 protein: CASSVGSIGVGSPLHF. CDR3 coding DNA: TGTGCCAGCAGCGTAGGCTCAATCGGAGTTGGTTCACCCCTCCACTTT.

The rearrangement joins TRBV7-2 to TRBJ2-2; 8 bases are shared with TRBD2. V lost 1 base, J lost 5 bases, and 6 bases stayed unmatched. CDR1 and CDR2 (germline): SGHTA, FQGNSA. CDR3 size: 16 residues. The CDR3: CASSLGSGTRTGELFF. CDR3 in DNA: TGTGCCAGCAGCTTAGGTAGCGGGACTAGGACCGGGGAGCTGTTTTTT. The full variable domain, its missing parts supplied by reference TRBV7-2 and TRBJ2-2, is GAGVSQSPSNKVTEKGKDVELRCDPISGHTALYWYRQSLGQGLEFLIYFQGNSAPDKSGLPSDRFSAERTGGSVSTLTIQRTQQEDSAVYLCASSLGSGTRTGELFFGEGSRLTVL.

The chain carries TRBV27 and TRBJ1-4; TRBD1 might be the D (6 bases). Trimming shortened V by 0 bases and J by 7 bases, and 18 bases separated the two germline ends. Per the germline V gene, CDR1 is MNHEY and CDR2 is SMNVEV (reference sequence). CDR3 length: 17 amino acids. The CDR3 spells CASSLSPIPTGLEKLFF. DNA for the CDR3: TGTGCCAGCAGTTTATCCCCTATCCCAACAGGGCTTGAAAAACTGTTTTTT.

CDR3 in amino acids: CASILGQGPYEQYF. CDR3 sequence (DNA): TGTGCCAGCATCCTTGGACAGGGCCCCTACGAGCAGTACTTC. This chain connects TRBV6-1 to TRBJ2-7; TRBD1 matches 8 bases. V trimming: 7 bases; J trimming: 2 bases; junction bases outside the gene matches: 7. The germline gives CDR1 MNHNS, CDR2 SASEGT. The CDR3 covers 14 residues.